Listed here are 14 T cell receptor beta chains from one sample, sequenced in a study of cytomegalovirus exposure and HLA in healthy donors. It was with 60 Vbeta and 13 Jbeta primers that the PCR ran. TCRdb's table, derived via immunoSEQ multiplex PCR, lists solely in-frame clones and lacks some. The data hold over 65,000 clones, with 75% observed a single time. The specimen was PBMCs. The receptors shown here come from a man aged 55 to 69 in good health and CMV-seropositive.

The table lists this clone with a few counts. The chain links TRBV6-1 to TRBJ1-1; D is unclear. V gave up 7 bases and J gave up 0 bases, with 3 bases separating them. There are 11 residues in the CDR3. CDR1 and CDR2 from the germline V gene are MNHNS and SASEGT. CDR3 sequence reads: CASIMNTEAFF. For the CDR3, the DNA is TGTGCCAGCATTATGAACACTGAAGCTTTCTTT.

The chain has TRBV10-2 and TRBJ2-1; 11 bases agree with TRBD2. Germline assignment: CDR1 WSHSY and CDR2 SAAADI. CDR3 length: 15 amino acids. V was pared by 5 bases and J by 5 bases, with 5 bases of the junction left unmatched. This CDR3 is CASSSGTSGNNEQFF. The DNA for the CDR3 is TGCGCCAGCAGTTCCGGGACTAGCGGAAACAATGAGCAGTTCTTC.

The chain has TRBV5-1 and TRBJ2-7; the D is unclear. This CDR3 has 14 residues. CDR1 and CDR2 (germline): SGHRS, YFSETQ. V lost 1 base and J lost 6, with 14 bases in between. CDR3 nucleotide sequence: TGCGCCAGCAGCTTGATGTCCCAGGTGACCGAGCAGTACTTC. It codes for CASSLMSQVTEQYF.

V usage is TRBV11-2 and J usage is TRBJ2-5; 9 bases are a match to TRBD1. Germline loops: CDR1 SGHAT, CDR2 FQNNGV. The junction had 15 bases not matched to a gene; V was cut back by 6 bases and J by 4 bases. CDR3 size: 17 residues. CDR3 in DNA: TGTGCCAGCAGAACGGGACAGGGATATGCCCCTAGAGAGACCCAGTACTTC. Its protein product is CASRTGQGYAPRETQYF.

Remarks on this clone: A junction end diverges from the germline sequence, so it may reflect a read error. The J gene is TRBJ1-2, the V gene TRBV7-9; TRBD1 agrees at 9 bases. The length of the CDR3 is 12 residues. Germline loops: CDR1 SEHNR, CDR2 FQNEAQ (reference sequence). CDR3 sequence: CSSSRQGDGYTF. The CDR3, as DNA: TGTTCCAGCAGCCGACAGGGGGATGGCTACACCTTC.

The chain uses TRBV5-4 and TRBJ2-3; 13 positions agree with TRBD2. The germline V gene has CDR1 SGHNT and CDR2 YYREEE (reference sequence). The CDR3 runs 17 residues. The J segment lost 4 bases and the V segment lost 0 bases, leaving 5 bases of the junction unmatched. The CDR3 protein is CASSLDRLAGGADTQYF. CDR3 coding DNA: TGTGCCAGCAGCTTGGACAGACTAGCGGGAGGCGCAGATACGCAGTATTTT.

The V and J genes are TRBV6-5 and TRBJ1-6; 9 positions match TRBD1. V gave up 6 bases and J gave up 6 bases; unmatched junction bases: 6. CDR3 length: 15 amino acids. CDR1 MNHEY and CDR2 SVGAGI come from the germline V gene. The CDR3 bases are TGTGCCAGCAGCCTTGGGACAGGGATTAATTCACCCCTCCACTTT. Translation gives CASSLGTGINSPLHF.

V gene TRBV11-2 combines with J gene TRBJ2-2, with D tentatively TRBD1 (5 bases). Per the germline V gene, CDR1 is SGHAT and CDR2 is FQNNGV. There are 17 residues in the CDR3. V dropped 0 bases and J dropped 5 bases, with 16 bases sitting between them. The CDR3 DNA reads TGTGCCAGCAGCTTAGACGGCAGGGCAATAGGGACCGGGGAGCTGTTTTTT. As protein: CASSLDGRAIGTGELFF. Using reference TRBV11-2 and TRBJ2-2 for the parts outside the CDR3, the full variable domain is EAGVAQSPRYKIIEKRQSVAFWCNPISGHATLYWYQQILGQGPKLLIQFQNNGVVDDSQLPKDRFSAERLKGVDSTLKIQPAKLEDSAVYLCASSLDGRAIGTGELFFGEGSRLTVL.

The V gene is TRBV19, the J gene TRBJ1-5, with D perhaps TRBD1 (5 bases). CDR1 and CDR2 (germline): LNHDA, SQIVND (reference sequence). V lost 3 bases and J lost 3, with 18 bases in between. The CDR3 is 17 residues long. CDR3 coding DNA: TGTGCCAGTAGTATGTTCAGGGTCCCAAGACCCAATCAGCCCCAGCATTTT. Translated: CASSMFRVPRPNQPQHF. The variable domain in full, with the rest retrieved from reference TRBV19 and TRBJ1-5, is DGGITQSPKYLFRKEGQNVTLSCEQNLNHDAMYWYRQDPGQGLRLIYYSQIVNDFQKGDIAEGYSVSREKKESFPLTVTSAQKNPTAFYLCASSMFRVPRPNQPQHFGDGTRLSIL.

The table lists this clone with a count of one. CDR3 in DNA: TGTGCCAGCAGCAGCTCCTTGGGGCTAGCGGAGCCCGATGAGCAGTTCTTC. It is translated as CASSSSLGLAEPDEQFF. This chain links TRBV27 with TRBJ2-1; 7 nucleotides agree with TRBD2. The CDR3 loop spans 17 amino acids. V was clipped by 6 bases and J by 8 bases; unmatched bases: 19. Per germline, CDR1 MNHEY and CDR2 SMNVEV (reference sequence).

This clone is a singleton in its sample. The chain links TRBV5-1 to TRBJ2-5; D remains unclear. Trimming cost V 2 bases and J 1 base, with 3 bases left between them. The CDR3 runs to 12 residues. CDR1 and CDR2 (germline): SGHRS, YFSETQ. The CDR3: CASSFLQETQYF. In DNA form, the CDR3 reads TGCGCCAGCAGCTTTCTCCAAGAGACCCAGTACTTC.

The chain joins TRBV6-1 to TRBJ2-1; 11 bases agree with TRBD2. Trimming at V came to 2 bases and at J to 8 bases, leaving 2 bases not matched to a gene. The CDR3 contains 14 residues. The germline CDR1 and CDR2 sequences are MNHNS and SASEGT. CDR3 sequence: CASSELAGGHEQFF. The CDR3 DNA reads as TGTGCCAGCAGTGAACTAGCGGGAGGCCATGAGCAGTTCTTC.

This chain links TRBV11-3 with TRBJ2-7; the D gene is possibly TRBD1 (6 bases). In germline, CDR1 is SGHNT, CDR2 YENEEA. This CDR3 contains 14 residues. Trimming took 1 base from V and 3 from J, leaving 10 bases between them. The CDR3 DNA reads TGTGCCAGCAGCTTAGTTGGACAGATCTACGAGCAGTACTTC. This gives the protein CASSLVGQIYEQYF.

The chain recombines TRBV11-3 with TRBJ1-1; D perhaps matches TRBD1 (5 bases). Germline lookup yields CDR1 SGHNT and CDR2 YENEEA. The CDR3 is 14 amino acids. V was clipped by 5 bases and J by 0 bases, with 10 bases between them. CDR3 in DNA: TGTGCCAGCAGCCCCGGACACTTGAACACTGAAGCTTTCTTT. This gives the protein CASSPGHLNTEAFF.